The 23 T cell receptor beta chains in this list originate from one sample, sequenced in a study of blood T cell repertoires in COVID-19. Clones were sequenced by immunoSEQ multiplex PCR, and TCRdb holds only the in-frame ones, with some missing. The data show about 200,000 clones, with around 82% seen just once and about 13% held by the top ten. Input material: peripheral blood. The receptors stem from a human donor in a cohort sampled during active COVID-19.

This clone was counted at least ten times. The chain recombines TRBV10-3 with TRBJ2-1, with D tentatively TRBD1 (5 bases). Germline V gives CDR1 ENHRY, CDR2 SYGVKD. The germline V and J ends were trimmed by 3 bases and 5 bases, with 20 bases remaining between them. The CDR3 is 17 amino acids. The CDR3 loop is CAISDRGTTTQDNEQFF. CDR3 nucleotide sequence: TGTGCCATCAGTGATAGGGGAACTACTACGCAAGACAATGAGCAGTTCTTC.

This clone has a count of ten or more. The chain has TRBV9 and TRBJ1-1, with D possibly matching TRBD1 (6 bases). V dropped 5 bases and J dropped 2 bases, with 10 bases sitting between them. This CDR3 has 13 amino acids. Germline V gene data show CDR1 as SGDLS and CDR2 as YYNGEE. The CDR3 spells CASSDGTNTEAFF. The CDR3 DNA is TGTGCCAGCAGTGACGGGACAAACACTGAAGCTTTCTTT. The entire variable domain, with the rest obtained from reference TRBV9 and TRBJ1-1, is as follows: DSGVTQTPKHLITATGQRVTLRCSPRSGDLSVYWYQQSLDQGLQFLIQYYNGEERAKGNILERFSAQQFPDLHSELNLSSLELGDSALYFCASSDGTNTEAFFGQGTRLTVV.

The chain carries TRBV30 and TRBJ1-5, with D perhaps matching TRBD1 (6 bases). V was shortened by 3 bases and J by 0 bases, with 12 bases between the two germline ends. CDR3 length: 15 amino acids. The germline CDR1 and CDR2 sequences are GTSNPN and SVGIG (reference sequence). The DNA of the CDR3 is TGTGCCTGGAGCCTCAGGGGATATAGCAATCAGCCCCAGCATTTT. Amino acids: CAWSLRGYSNQPQHF.

V is TRBV5-4 and J is TRBJ2-1, with TRBD2 identical over 14 bases. This CDR3 spans 15 amino acids. CDR1 and CDR2 (germline): SGHNT, YYREEE (reference sequence). J gave up 8 bases and V 5 bases, and 6 bases lay outside the gene matches. CDR3 in amino acids: CASSLTSGGVHEQFF. The CDR3, as DNA: TGTGCCAGCAGTCTGACTAGCGGGGGGGTACATGAGCAGTTCTTC. Filled out from reference TRBV5-4 and TRBJ2-1, the complete variable domain reads ETGVTQSPTHLIKTRGQQVTLRCSSQSGHNTVSWYQQALGQGPQFIFQYYREEENGRGNFPPRFSGLQFPNYSSELNVNALELDDSALYLCASSLTSGGVHEQFFGPGTRLTVL.

The V call is TRBV10-3, the J call TRBJ2-6; a weak D match, TRBD1 (5 bases). The V gene lost 4 bases and the J gene lost 3 bases, with 7 bases spanning the gap. The CDR3 is made up of 14 amino acids. Looked up from germline, CDR1 is ENHRY and CDR2 is SYGVKD. CDR3 region: CAISAGNGANVLTF. The CDR3 nucleotides read TGTGCCATCAGTGCAGGGAATGGGGCCAACGTCCTGACTTTC.

The gene calls are TRBV27 and TRBJ2-3; 10 nucleotides line up with TRBD2. After removal of 2 bases from V and 7 bases from J, the junction contained 15 bases not matched to a gene. Germline V gives CDR1 MNHEY, CDR2 SMNVEV (reference sequence). The length of the CDR3 is 18 residues. This CDR3 reads CASSLGVFSGRTFNTQYF. For the CDR3, the DNA is TGTGCCAGCAGTTTAGGGGTCTTTAGCGGGAGGACGTTTAATACGCAGTATTTT.

The chain is built from TRBV20-1 and TRBJ1-4; 7 bases are shared with TRBD1. This CDR3 has 11 residues. The V segment lost 8 bases and the J segment 11 bases; nucleotides outside the gene matches: 8. CDR1 is DFQATT, CDR2 SNEGSKA, per germline (reference sequence). The CDR3 nucleotides are TGCAGTTCTATCACAGGGGAGAAACTGTTTTTT. It translates to CSSITGEKLFF.

The chain is built from TRBV6-6 and TRBJ2-3, with 7 bases identical to TRBD1. Trimming removed 7 bases from V and 4 bases from J; junction bases left unmatched: 11. CDR1 and CDR2 (germline): MNHNY, SVGAGI (reference sequence). CDR3 length equals 15 residues. CDR3 DNA: TGTGCCAGCACCCCGGACAGGTCCAGGCCAGATACGCAGTATTTT. Encoded protein: CASTPDRSRPDTQYF.

J is TRBJ1-6 and V is TRBV28, with 8 bases aligning to TRBD1. The CDR3 length is 14 residues. The trim removed 5 bases at V and 9 bases at J, leaving 6 bases unmatched. Looked up from germline, CDR1 is MDHEN and CDR2 is SYDVKM. CDR3 protein: CASSIGQGSSPLHF. The CDR3 coding sequence is TGTGCCAGCAGTATCGGACAGGGCTCTTCACCCCTCCACTTT.

This rearrangement joins TRBV6-4 to TRBJ2-1, with D maybe TRBD2 (6 bases). CDR3 length equals 13 residues. Looked up from germline, CDR1 is MRHNA and CDR2 is SNTAGT. V was shortened by 8 bases and J by 6 bases, with 14 bases between the two germline ends. The CDR3 is CASSRAGSNEQFF. CDR3 nucleotide sequence: TGTGCCAGCTCCCGGGCGGGGTCCAATGAGCAGTTCTTC.

This sequence joins TRBV9 and TRBJ2-7; D remains ambiguous. The V end lost 0 bases, the J end lost 6 bases, and 13 bases lay between the germline ends. CDR3 length: 14 amino acids. CDR1 is SGDLS, CDR2 YYNGEE, per germline. The CDR3 bases are TGTGCCAGCAGCGTAGGTATAACGCCCGGCGAGCAGTACTTC. Translated, it gives CASSVGITPGEQYF.

This chain connects TRBV4-1 to TRBJ1-5; D is possibly TRBD1 (5 bases). The CDR3 spans 15 residues. CDR1 is MGHRA, CDR2 YSYEKL, per germline. The V gene lost 1 base and the J gene lost 5 bases, with 12 bases spanning the gap. CDR3 amino acids: CASSQGQGQHQPQHF. For the CDR3, the DNA is TGCGCCAGCAGCCAAGGGCAGGGCCAACATCAGCCCCAGCATTTT.

The chain carries TRBV3-1 (or the pseudogene TRBV3-2) and TRBJ2-7, with 10 positions matching TRBD2. This CDR3 has 15 amino acids. The V gene's germline CDR1 is LGHDT and CDR2 YNNKEL (reference sequence). J lost 7 bases, V lost 2 bases, and 8 bases had no gene match. DNA for the CDR3: TGTGCCAGCAGCCAATTAGCGGGGGGCCTGGGAGAGCAGTACTTC. Amino acids: CASSQLAGGLGEQYF.

This clone was found a few times. The genes are TRBV12-3 or TRBV12-4 and TRBJ1-6; no firm D call. The CDR3 loop spans 12 amino acids. Trimming took 3 bases from V and 9 from J, leaving 6 bases between them. The CDR3 region is CASSFPSSPLHF. The CDR3 nucleotides read TGTGCCAGCAGTTTTCCCAGTTCACCCCTCCACTTT.

This clone was picked up a small number of times. The gene calls are TRBV2 and TRBJ1-1; D is perhaps TRBD1 (5 bases). Germline lookup yields CDR1 SNHLY and CDR2 FYNNEI. CDR3 length equals 14 residues. V lost 7 bases and J 6 bases, leaving 18 bases between the germline ends. CDR3 in amino acids: CASKRDGGWAEAFF. The CDR3 DNA is TGTGCCAGCAAGCGGGATGGGGGATGGGCTGAAGCTTTCTTT.

The CDR3 DNA follows: TGCAGCGTGGACAGGGCCCTTGCTGGTAACTATGGCTACACCTTC. Encoded protein: CSVDRALAGNYGYTF. This rearrangement joins TRBV29-1 to TRBJ1-2; 8 bases fit TRBD1. CDR1 and CDR2 (germline): SQVTM, ANQGSEA. V lost 6 bases and J lost 1; bases outside the gene matches: 10. The CDR3 has 15 residues.

J is TRBJ2-2 and V is TRBV14; D may be TRBD2 (6 bases). The CDR3 has 18 residues. In germline, CDR1 is SGHDN, CDR2 FVKESK. With 4 bases removed from V and 1 base from J, the gap between germline ends came to 19 bases. The CDR3 region has the DNA TGTGCCAGCAGCCCACGGGAGATAATTAGCGAGAACACCGGGGAGCTGTTTTTT. It yields the protein CASSPREIISENTGELFF.

As DNA, the CDR3 is TGTGCCAGCAGCCCCGAGGTGGCCAAAAACATTCAGTACTTC. As protein: CASSPEVAKNIQYF. The chain uses TRBV7-9 and TRBJ2-4; D gene ambiguous. The CDR3 consists of 14 residues. With 5 bases removed from V and 1 base from J, the gap between germline ends came to 9 bases. Looked up from germline, CDR1 is SEHNR and CDR2 is FQNEAQ (reference sequence).

This chain uses TRBV5-1 with TRBJ2-7, with TRBD2 matching 8 bases. In germline, CDR1 is SGHRS, CDR2 YFSETQ. The CDR3 loop spans 16 amino acids. V lost 0 bases and J lost 5; bases outside the gene matches: 10. The CDR3 reads CASSLAGREAGNEQYF. DNA of the CDR3: TGCGCCAGCAGCTTGGCTGGGCGGGAGGCGGGGAACGAGCAGTACTTC. The entire variable domain, with the rest obtained from reference TRBV5-1 and TRBJ2-7, is as follows: KAGVTQTPRYLIKTRGQQVTLSCSPISGHRSVSWYQQTPGQGLQFLFEYFSETQRNKGNFPGRFSGRQFSNSRSEMNVSTLELGDSALYLCASSLAGREAGNEQYFGPGTRLTVT.

The genes are TRBV3-1 (or the pseudogene TRBV3-2) and TRBJ2-1, with 8 bases lining up with TRBD2. Germline CDR1 LGHDT, CDR2 YNNKEL (reference sequence). Trimming took 2 bases from V and 4 from J; bases not matched to a gene: 7. This CDR3 has 16 residues. The CDR3 coding sequence is TGTGCCAGCAGCCAACAAGCGGGAGCCCAATACAATGAGCAGTTCTTC. The encoded protein is CASSQQAGAQYNEQFF.

This clone was found a few times. The V call is TRBV6-1, the J call TRBJ1-5, with TRBD1 matching over 7 bases. From germline, CDR1 is MNHNS and CDR2 SASEGT. Losses at the gene ends were 4 bases for V and 6 bases for J; bases not matched to a gene: 12. The length of the CDR3 is 16 residues. DNA of the CDR3: TGTGCCAGCAGTGCCCCAACAGGGGACGGCGGTCAGCCCCAGCATTTT. It yields the protein CASSAPTGDGGQPQHF.

This chain uses TRBV18 with TRBJ1-5; possible D gene TRBD1, 6 bases. Germline CDR1 KGHSH, CDR2 LQKENI. Trimming took 5 bases from V and 6 from J, leaving 14 bases between them. This CDR3 spans 14 amino acids. The CDR3 region has the DNA TGTGCCAGCTCAAACGGGGGGCAGGGTCAGCCCCAGCATTTT. It translates to CASSNGGQGQPQHF.

This clone has more than one count but fewer than ten. The genes are TRBV7-2 and TRBJ2-1, with 8 bases identical to TRBD1. Germline lookup yields CDR1 SGHTA and CDR2 FQGNSA. The CDR3 runs 13 residues. With 2 bases clipped from V and 15 bases from J, the junction kept 9 bases outside the gene matches. CDR3 loop: CASSLLRTGRSFF. CDR3 nucleotides: TGTGCCAGCAGCTTATTGCGGACAGGGCGGTCGTTCTTC.